Each of the 23 T cell receptor beta chains below was sequenced from the same sample in a study of human T cells and chemical hapten exposure. As for time point: patch test 1, 2 weeks after DPC sensitization. The treatment was: therapeutic diphenylcyclopropenone sensitization with weekly scalp DPC. TCRdb ran MiXCR on the RACE reads and lists one entry per CDR3 protein. The profile covers about 49,000 distinct CDR3 sequences, with roughly 9.5% appearing a single time and 3.5% to 5% taken by the ten largest. Material: whole blood, obtained in connection with sensitization to the hapten diphenylcyclopropenone (DPC). The source of these receptors is a woman aged 50 to 60 with alopecia areata. Some clones in this sample may be carry-over from other donors' samples.

This clonotype was detected many times. This chain joins TRBV3-1 and TRBJ2-4; 13 nucleotides agree with TRBD2. V was pared by 4 bases and J by 0 bases, with 3 bases of the junction left unmatched. The CDR3 consists of 17 residues. Germline CDR1 LGHDT, CDR2 YNNKEL (reference sequence). CDR3 sequence reads: CASSRGTSGIAKNIQYF. The CDR3 region has the DNA TGTGCCAGCAGCCGAGGGACTAGCGGGATAGCCAAAAACATTCAGTACTTC.

The table lists this clonotype with many counts. The rearrangement joins TRBV16 to TRBJ1-1, with D possibly TRBD1 on 5 matching bases. The CDR3 sequence is 16 residues long. V lost 4 bases and J lost 3, with 18 bases in between. The germline CDR1 and CDR2 sequences are KGHSY and FQNENV. As DNA, the CDR3 is TGTGCCAGCAGCCGCCGGGGCGCCGGCGCGGACACTGAAGCTTTCTTT. It specifies CASSRRGAGADTEAFF.

The chain links TRBV9 to TRBJ1-4; D is unresolved. The CDR3 is made up of 14 amino acids. The V end lost 4 bases, the J end lost 0 bases, and 7 bases lay between the germline ends. CDR1 and CDR2 from the germline V gene are SGDLS and YYNGEE. The CDR3 is CASSPTSTNEKLFF. CDR3 nucleotides: TGTGCCAGCAGCCCTACTTCAACTAATGAAAAACTGTTTTTT.

The table lists this clonotype with many counts. The J gene is TRBJ2-1, the V gene TRBV7-9; D might be TRBD1 or TRBD2, each matching 5 bases. Trimming removed 0 bases from V and 0 bases from J, with 12 bases in between. This CDR3 is 17 amino acids long. In germline, CDR1 is SEHNR, CDR2 FQNEAQ (reference sequence). CDR3 bases: TGTGCCAGCAGCTTAGCGACGGGACGCCCCTCCTACAATGAGCAGTTCTTC. This gives the protein CASSLATGRPSYNEQFF.

This clonotype was counted many times. The DNA for the CDR3 is TGTGCCAGCAGCTTAGTAGGGACTAGTGGGCTGTTTTTT. As protein: CASSLVGTSGLFF. The chain has TRBV11-2 and TRBJ2-2, with 8 bases lining up with TRBD2. From germline, CDR1 is SGHAT and CDR2 FQNNGV. The CDR3 totals 13 residues. The V gene end was trimmed by 1 base and the J gene end by 13 bases; junction bases not matched to a gene: 5.

Turning to this clonotype: Given a much more abundant clone one base away, this may be a read error. The chain couples TRBV3-1 to TRBJ1-2; 9 nucleotides agree with TRBD1. The CDR3 sequence is 16 residues long. The V gene's germline CDR1 is LGHDT and CDR2 YNNKEL (reference sequence). The CDR3 sequence: CANSPRSVTGGNGYTF. Written as DNA, the CDR3 is TGTGCCAACAGCCCAAGGTCCGTTACAGGGGGCAATGGCTACACCTTC. The full variable domain, rest sourced from reference TRBV3-1 and TRBJ1-2, is DTAVSQTPKYLVTQMGNDKSIKCEQNLGHDTMYWYKQDSKKFLKIMFSYNNKELIINETVPNRFSPKSPDKAHLNLHINSLELGDSAVYFCANSPRSVTGGNGYTFGSGTRLTVV.

Many counts were recorded for this clonotype. This chain joins TRBV5-1 and TRBJ2-1, with D maybe TRBD2 (6 bases). CDR1 is SGHRS, CDR2 YFSETQ, per germline. The CDR3 is made up of 14 amino acids. Trimming stripped 4 bases from V and 3 bases from J, with 11 bases between. The CDR3 DNA is TGCGCCAGCAGCGCCGGGACTGGCTACAATGAGCAGTTCTTC. Translation gives CASSAGTGYNEQFF.

This clonotype was detected only a few times. The chain recombines TRBV7-6 with TRBJ2-3, with TRBD1 matching over 8 bases. There are 17 residues in the CDR3. Germline CDR1 and CDR2: SGHVS and FNYEAQ. V gave up 4 bases and J gave up 0 bases; unmatched junction bases: 9. This chain's CDR3 is CASSWGQVLSSTDTQYF. As DNA, the CDR3 is TGTGCCAGCAGCTGGGGACAGGTCCTCTCAAGCACAGATACGCAGTATTTT. Drawing the rest from reference TRBV7-6 and TRBJ2-3, the complete variable domain is GAGVSQSPRYKVTKRGQDVALRCDPISGHVSLYWYRQALGQGPEFLTYFNYEAQQDKSGLPNDRFSAERPEGSISTLTIQRTEQRDSAMYRCASSWGQVLSSTDTQYFGPGTRLTVL.

This clonotype was observed at least ten times. The rearrangement links TRBV27 to TRBJ2-1; D unresolved. With 3 bases removed from V and 0 bases from J, the gap between germline ends came to 12 bases. The germline gives CDR1 MNHEY, CDR2 SMNVEV (reference sequence). The CDR3 contains 16 residues. The CDR3 bases are TGTGCCAGCAGTTTTAACACCAAGAGCTCCTACAATGAGCAGTTCTTC. Protein product: CASSFNTKSSYNEQFF.

The chain recombines TRBV5-1 with TRBJ1-4; tentative D call: TRBD1 (5 bases). The CDR3 is 14 amino acids. Between the trimmed V and J ends, which lost 0 bases and 8 bases, there was a span of 11 bases. From germline, CDR1 is SGHRS and CDR2 YFSETQ. As DNA, the CDR3 is TGCGCCAGCAGCTTGGAACAGGCAGGCGAAAAACTGTTTTTT. Translation: CASSLEQAGEKLFF. Full variable domain (missing parts from reference TRBV5-1 and TRBJ1-4): KAGVTQTPRYLIKTRGQQVTLSCSPISGHRSVSWYQQTPGQGLQFLFEYFSETQRNKGNFPGRFSGRQFSNSRSEMNVSTLELGDSALYLCASSLEQAGEKLFFGSGTQLSVL.

This clonotype showed up just once. A read error may produce the germline difference seen at one junction end. This chain uses TRBV7-9 with TRBJ2-7; D might be TRBD2 (6 bases). The CDR3 length is 14 residues. In germline, CDR1 is SEHNR, CDR2 FQNEAQ (reference sequence). The DNA of the CDR3 is TGTGCCAGCAGCCTAGCGTCGAGCTCCTACGAGCAGTACTTC. Protein sequence: CASSLASSSYEQYF.

This clonotype came up many times. This chain uses TRBV29-1 with TRBJ2-1; D might be TRBD2 (5 bases). Trimming cost V 6 bases and J 8 bases, with 14 bases left between them. The germline V gene encodes CDR1 SQVTM and CDR2 ANQGSEA. This CDR3 has 12 amino acids. The chain's CDR3 is CSVTNTGDEQFF. The DNA for the CDR3 is TGCAGCGTAACGAACACCGGGGATGAGCAGTTCTTC.

This chain connects TRBV28 to TRBJ1-1, with D unclear. This CDR3 comprises 11 residues. The ends were cut back, 3 bases at V and 10 bases at J, with 9 bases in the middle. The germline V gene encodes CDR1 MDHEN and CDR2 SYDVKM. CDR3 nucleotide sequence: TGTGCCAGCAGTTTCAGATTATCAGCTTTCTTT. This encodes CASSFRLSAFF.

This clonotype was seen repeatedly, ten times or more. V usage is TRBV12-5 and J usage is TRBJ2-7, with 8 bases matching TRBD1. CDR1 is LGHNT and CDR2 is FRNRAP in the germline V gene. The CDR3 is 15 residues long. V trimming: 3 bases; J trimming: 2 bases; junction bases outside the gene matches: 6. CDR3: CASGFRDRLTYEQYF. The CDR3, as DNA: TGTGCTAGTGGTTTCCGGGACAGGCTAACCTACGAGCAGTACTTC. Together with reference TRBV12-5 and TRBJ2-7, the CDR3 gives the full variable domain: DARVTQTPRHKVTEMGQEVTMRCQPILGHNTVFWYRQTMMQGLELLAYFRNRAPLDDSGMPKDRFSAEMPDATLATLKIQPSEPRDSAVYFCASGFRDRLTYEQYFGPGTRLTVT.

This clonotype has just a few counts. The chain links TRBV6-6 to TRBJ2-4; the match to TRBD1 covers 9 bases. The CDR3 length is 16 residues. J gave up 1 base and V 4 bases, and 5 bases lay outside the gene matches. The germline gives CDR1 MNHNY, CDR2 SVGAGI (reference sequence). CDR3: CASSSWTGVAKNIQYF. As DNA, the CDR3 is TGTGCCAGCAGTTCTTGGACAGGGGTGGCCAAAAACATTCAGTACTTC.

This clonotype appeared many times. J is TRBJ1-2 and V is TRBV29-1; 9 bases fit TRBD1. Germline V gene lookup returns CDR1 SQVTM and CDR2 ANQGSEA. This CDR3 spans 17 amino acids. V shed 0 bases and J 8 bases; nucleotides not matched to a gene: 16. The chain's CDR3 is CSVEDQGTGTGPYGYTF. The CDR3 DNA sequence: TGCAGCGTTGAAGATCAAGGCACCGGGACAGGGCCCTACGGCTACACCTTC.

V gene TRBV28 combines with J gene TRBJ1-3, with D perhaps TRBD1 (6 bases). This CDR3 is built from 15 residues. Trimming left V 6 bases short and J 3 bases short, with 15 bases between. Per germline, CDR1 MDHEN and CDR2 SYDVKM. CDR3 in amino acids: CASSPARGYGNTIYF. CDR3 in DNA: TGTGCCAGCAGCCCGGCCAGGGGCTATGGAAACACCATATATTTT. The full variable domain, rest sourced from reference TRBV28 and TRBJ1-3, is DVKVTQSSRYLVKRTGEKVFLECVQDMDHENMFWYRQDPGLGLRLIYFSYDVKMKEKGDIPEGYSVSREKKERFSLILESASTNQTSMYLCASSPARGYGNTIYFGEGSWLTVV.

This clonotype was counted ten times or more. The V call is TRBV12-3 or TRBV12-4, the J call TRBJ2-7, with 8 nucleotides matching TRBD1. CDR3 size: 14 residues. V lost 0 bases, J lost 7 bases, and 5 bases stayed unmatched. In nucleotides, the CDR3 is TGTGCCAGCAGTTTAGCGGACAGGGAAGGAGAGCAGTACTTC. Its translation: CASSLADREGEQYF.

This clonotype has a count of ten or more. The chain uses TRBV29-1 and TRBJ2-2; TRBD2 might be the D (6 bases). V was cut by 7 bases and J by 4 bases, with 13 bases left in between. The V gene's germline CDR1 is SQVTM and CDR2 ANQGSEA. This CDR3 region has 13 residues. This CDR3 reads CSGSSEGTGELFF. The CDR3, as DNA: TGCAGCGGCTCTAGCGAGGGCACCGGGGAGCTGTTTTTT.

This clonotype was detected ten times or more. The CDR3 here is CASSFQGPQETQYF. For the CDR3, the DNA is TGTGCCAGCAGTTTCCAGGGTCCTCAAGAGACCCAGTACTTC. The rearrangement joins TRBV12-3 or TRBV12-4 to TRBJ2-5; D possibly corresponds to TRBD1 (5 bases). The ends were cut back, 3 bases at V and 2 bases at J, with 10 bases in the middle. The CDR3 is made up of 14 amino acids.

This clonotype was observed many times. The chain employs TRBV27 and TRBJ2-1; D remains unclear. The CDR3 covers 14 residues. The germline V gene encodes CDR1 MNHEY and CDR2 SMNVEV (reference sequence). Trimming pared 2 bases from V and 3 bases from J, leaving 8 bases between. The DNA of the CDR3 is TGTGCCAGCAGTTTACTCCCCTTCTACAATGAGCAGTTCTTC. Encoded protein: CASSLLPFYNEQFF.

The genes are TRBV28 and TRBJ2-7; 10 bases align to TRBD1. The CDR3 runs 14 residues. Germline lookup yields CDR1 MDHEN and CDR2 SYDVKM. Trimming removed 8 bases from V and 1 base from J; junction bases left unmatched: 5. CDR3 in DNA: TGTGCCAGCCTGGGACAGGGGCTTTCCTACGAGCAGTACTTC. Protein product: CASLGQGLSYEQYF.

The chain combines TRBV7-2 with TRBJ2-1; 10 bases are shared with TRBD1. There are 14 residues in the CDR3. With 5 bases clipped from V and 8 bases from J, the junction kept 6 bases outside the gene matches. From germline, CDR1 is SGHTA and CDR2 FQGNSA. CDR3 in DNA: TGTGCCAGCAGCCCCGGGACAGGGGTGGATGAGCAGTTCTTC. It encodes CASSPGTGVDEQFF. The full variable domain, its missing parts supplied by reference TRBV7-2 and TRBJ2-1, is GAGVSQSPSNKVTEKGKDVELRCDPISGHTALYWYRQSLGQGLEFLIYFQGNSAPDKSGLPSDRFSAERTGGSVSTLTIQRTQQEDSAVYLCASSPGTGVDEQFFGPGTRLTVL.